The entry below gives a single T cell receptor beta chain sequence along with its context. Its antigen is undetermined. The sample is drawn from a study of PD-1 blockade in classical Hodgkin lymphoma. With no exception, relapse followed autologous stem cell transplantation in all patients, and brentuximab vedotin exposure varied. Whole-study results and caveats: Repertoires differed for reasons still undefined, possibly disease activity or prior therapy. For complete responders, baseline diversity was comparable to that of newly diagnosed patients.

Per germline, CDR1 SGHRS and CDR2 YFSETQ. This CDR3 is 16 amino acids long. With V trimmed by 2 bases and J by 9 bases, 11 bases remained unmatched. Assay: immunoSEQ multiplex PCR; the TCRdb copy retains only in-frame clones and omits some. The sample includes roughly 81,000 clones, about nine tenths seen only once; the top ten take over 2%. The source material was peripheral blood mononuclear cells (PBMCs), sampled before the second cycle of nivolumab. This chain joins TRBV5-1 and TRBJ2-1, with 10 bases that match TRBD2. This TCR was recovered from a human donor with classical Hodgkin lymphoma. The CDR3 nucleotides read TGCGCCAGCAGCTTTACTAGCGGGAACGGAAACGTTGAGCAGTTCTTC. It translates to CASSFTSGNGNVEQFF.